This T cell receptor (beta chain) was recovered during a study of CD8+ T cells in alopecia areata. Isolated RNA was reverse transcribed into cDNA used as the sequencing template. Repertoires were generated with immunoSEQ multiplex PCR, while TCRdb's copy carries only in-frame clones and drops some. The repertoire holds around 99,000 clones, with less than 90% as singletons. Study-level findings and limits: Higher clonality than in normal scalp was seen in lesional scalp, especially alopecia totalis/universalis. In scalp and blood during tofacitinib, many expanded lesional clones persisted. TCRs were shared less clearly across patients than in mice, possibly for HLA-related reasons.

The V end lost 0 bases, the J end lost 5 bases, and 13 bases lay between the germline ends. This CDR3 has 15 residues. Germline V gene data show CDR1 as LGHNA and CDR2 as YNFKEQ. Regarding treatment: oral pan-JAK inhibitor, 5-10 mg twice daily. Patients with alopecia areata provided lesional scalp punch biopsies as well as peripheral blood. In regard to this clone: What it binds is not known.

Sequences were derived from CD8+ T cells sorted from blood, sampled at week 24, from a patient treated with tofacitinib. The chain employs TRBV4-2 and TRBJ1-1; possible D gene TRBD1, 5 bases. The receptor's source is a human donor with alopecia areata. The CDR3 nucleotides read TGTGCCAGCAGCCAAGATTCCCAGGGAAGAACTGAAGCTTTCTTT. Its translation is CASSQDSQGRTEAFF.